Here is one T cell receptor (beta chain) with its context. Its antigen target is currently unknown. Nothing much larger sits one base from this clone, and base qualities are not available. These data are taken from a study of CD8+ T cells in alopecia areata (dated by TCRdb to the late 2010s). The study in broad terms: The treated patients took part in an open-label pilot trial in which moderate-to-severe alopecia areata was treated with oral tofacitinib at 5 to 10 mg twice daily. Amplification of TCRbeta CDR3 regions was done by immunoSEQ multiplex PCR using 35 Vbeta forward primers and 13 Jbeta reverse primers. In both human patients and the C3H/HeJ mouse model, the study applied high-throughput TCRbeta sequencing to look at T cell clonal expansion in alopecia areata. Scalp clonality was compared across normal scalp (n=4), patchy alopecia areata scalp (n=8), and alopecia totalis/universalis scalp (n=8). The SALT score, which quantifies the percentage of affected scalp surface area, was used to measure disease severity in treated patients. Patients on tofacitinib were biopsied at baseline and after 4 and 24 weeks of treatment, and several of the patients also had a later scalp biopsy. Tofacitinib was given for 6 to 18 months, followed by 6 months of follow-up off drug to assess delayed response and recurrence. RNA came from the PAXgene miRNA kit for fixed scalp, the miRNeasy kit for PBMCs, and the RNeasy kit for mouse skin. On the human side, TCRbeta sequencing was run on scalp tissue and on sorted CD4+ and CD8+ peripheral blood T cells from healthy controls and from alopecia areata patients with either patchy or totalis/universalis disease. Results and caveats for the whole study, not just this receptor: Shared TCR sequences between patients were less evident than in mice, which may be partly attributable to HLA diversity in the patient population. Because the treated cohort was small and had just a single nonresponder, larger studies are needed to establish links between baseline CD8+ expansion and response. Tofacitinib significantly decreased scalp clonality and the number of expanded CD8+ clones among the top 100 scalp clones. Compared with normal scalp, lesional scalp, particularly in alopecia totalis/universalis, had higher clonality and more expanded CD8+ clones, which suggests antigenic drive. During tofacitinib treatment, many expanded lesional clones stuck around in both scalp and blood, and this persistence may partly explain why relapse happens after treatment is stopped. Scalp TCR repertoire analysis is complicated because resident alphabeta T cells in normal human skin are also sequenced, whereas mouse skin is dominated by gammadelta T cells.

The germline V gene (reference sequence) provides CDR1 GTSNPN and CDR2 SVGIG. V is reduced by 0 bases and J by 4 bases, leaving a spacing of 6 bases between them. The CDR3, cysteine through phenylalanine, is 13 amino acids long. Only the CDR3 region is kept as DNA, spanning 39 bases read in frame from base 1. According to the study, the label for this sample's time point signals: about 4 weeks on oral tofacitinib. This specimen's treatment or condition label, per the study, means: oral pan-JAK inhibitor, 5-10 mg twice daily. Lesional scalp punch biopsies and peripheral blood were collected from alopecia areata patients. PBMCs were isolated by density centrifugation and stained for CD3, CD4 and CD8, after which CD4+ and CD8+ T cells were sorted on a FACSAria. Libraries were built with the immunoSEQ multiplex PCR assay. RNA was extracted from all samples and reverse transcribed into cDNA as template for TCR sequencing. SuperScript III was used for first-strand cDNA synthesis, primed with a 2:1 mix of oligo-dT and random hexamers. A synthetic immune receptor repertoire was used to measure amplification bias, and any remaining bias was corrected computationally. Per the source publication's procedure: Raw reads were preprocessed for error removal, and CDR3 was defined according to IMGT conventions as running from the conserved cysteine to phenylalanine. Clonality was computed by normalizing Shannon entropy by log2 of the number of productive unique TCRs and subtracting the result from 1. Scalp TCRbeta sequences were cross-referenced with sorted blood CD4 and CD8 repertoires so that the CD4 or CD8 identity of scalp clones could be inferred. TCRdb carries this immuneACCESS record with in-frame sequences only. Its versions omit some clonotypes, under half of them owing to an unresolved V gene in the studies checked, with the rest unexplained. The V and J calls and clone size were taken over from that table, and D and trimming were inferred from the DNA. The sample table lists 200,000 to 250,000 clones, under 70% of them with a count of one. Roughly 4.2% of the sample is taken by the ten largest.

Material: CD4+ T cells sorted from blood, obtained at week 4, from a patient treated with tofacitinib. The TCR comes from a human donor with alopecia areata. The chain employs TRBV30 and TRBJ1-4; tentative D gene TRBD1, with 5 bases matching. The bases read TGTGCCTGGAGTGTACAGGATAATGAAAAACTGTTTTTT. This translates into CAWSVQDNEKLFF.